This T cell receptor beta chain was documented in a study of blood T cell repertoires in COVID-19. Study in general: Acute and convalescent COVID-19 samples came from the United States, Italy and Spain.

In the study's own analysis: It was from reference gene primer amplification that nucleated cell counts were estimated. Method: immunoSEQ multiplex PCR; TCRdb's copy keeps in-frame clones and lacks some. That table supplies the V and J calls and clone size; D and trimming were determined from the DNA. This table holds about 200,000 clones, about 87% found once. This CDR3 has 13 residues. Trimming took 3 bases from V and 3 from J, leaving 9 bases between them. This clone was counted only a few times. The source is a man in his sixties with acute or convalescent COVID-19. The V call is TRBV12-3 or TRBV12-4, the J call TRBJ2-7; D gene unclear. Sample: peripheral blood. CDR3 loop: CASSFNRNYEQYF. CDR3 DNA: TGTGCCAGCAGTTTTAACAGAAACTACGAGCAGTACTTC.